This T cell receptor beta chain was identified during a study of T-cell reconstitution after alpha-beta-depleted transplantation in children. This clonotype was counted at least ten times. Its antigen is not identified. This sample's TCRbeta library carried unique molecular identifier barcodes. Each CDR3 protein is one row after TCRdb ran MiXCR on the PCR reads. Among about 300,000 distinct CDR3 sequences listed, 10% were seen once. The CDR3 runs to 15 residues. In germline, CDR1 is SGHRS, CDR2 YFSETQ. V gave up 7 bases and J gave up 4 bases, with 15 bases separating them. Study results and caveats: Reported findings indicate that, about two months after transplant, alpha-beta T cells came from several hundred expanded clones, which were derived from non-depleted graft cells. A year had passed since transplant, and T-cell counts and diversity by then came mostly from newly produced T cells. The study traced high day-60 TCRbeta diversity in some patients to surviving recipient T cells and thymic progenitors.

The rearrangement links TRBV5-1 to TRBJ2-6, with D tentatively TRBD1 (6 bases). Material: PBMCs, obtained before TCRalphabeta/CD19-depleted stem cell transplant. The clonotype originates from a boy under two years old with acute myeloid leukemia, due to receive a stem cell transplant. DNA of the CDR3: TGCGCCAGCCGACTCCCAGGGGTAGGGGCCAACGTCCTGACTTTC. Amino acid sequence: CASRLPGVGANVLTF.